The 4 T cell receptor beta chains given below trace back to one sample, sequenced in a study of OX40 agonist ivuxolimab in advanced cancers. Here immunoSEQ multiplex PCR was the method, and the copy in TCRdb shows in-frame clones only, minus some. The sample lists 60,000 to 70,000 clones, about nine tenths occurring once. Sequenced here: CD4+ or CD8+ T cells sorted from blood, sampled in a trial of the OX40 agonist ivuxolimab. These receptors all come from an adult with an advanced solid tumor such as melanoma, head and neck, liver or kidney cancer.

The chain combines TRBV6-1 with TRBJ2-2; D could derive from TRBD1 or TRBD2 (5 bases each). The CDR3 is 15 residues long. Germline V gene lookup returns CDR1 MNHNS and CDR2 SASEGT. The germline V and J ends were trimmed by 7 bases and 3 bases, with 15 bases remaining between them. DNA for the CDR3: TGTGCCAGCACCATTTCCGGGGCTGACACCGGGGAGCTGTTTTTT. The encoded protein is CASTISGADTGELFF.

The V gene is TRBV10-3, the J gene TRBJ2-7; D remains ambiguous. V lost 3 bases to trimming and J lost 1 base, with 4 bases between them. The V gene's germline CDR1 is ENHRY and CDR2 SYGVKD. The CDR3 has 12 amino acids. DNA for the CDR3: TGTGCCATCAGTGATGGGTCCTACGAGCAGTACTTC. This translates into CAISDGSYEQYF.

This chain uses TRBV6-5 with TRBJ1-1, with D perhaps matching TRBD1 (5 bases). V was pared by 0 bases and J by 5 bases, with 16 bases between. The CDR3 totals 16 residues. CDR1 and CDR2 from the germline V gene are MNHEY and SVGAGI. CDR3 DNA: TGTGCCAGCAGTTACTCTTCCGGGGCAGATGGAACTGAAGCTTTCTTT. Translation: CASSYSSGADGTEAFF.

V is TRBV6-6 and J is TRBJ1-5, with 7 bases that match TRBD1. CDR3 length: 15 residues. J lost 0 bases, V lost 5 bases, and 4 bases had no gene match. The germline CDR1 and CDR2 sequences are MNHNY and SVGAGI (reference sequence). Written as DNA, the CDR3 is TGTGCCAGCAGTCTGACAGGGATTAGCAATCAGCCCCAGCATTTT. This codes for CASSLTGISNQPQHF.